The sequence of this TCR beta chain was determined in a study of T-cell memory formation after mild COVID-19. From the 5' RACE reads, TCRdb called clonotypes with MiXCR, one entry per CDR3 protein. Of about 170,000 distinct CDR3 sequences listed, under 15% are singletons. This clonotype was picked up a small number of times. CDR1 is SGHRS, CDR2 YFSETQ, per germline. The CDR3 contains 15 residues. V was clipped by 3 bases and J by 3 bases, with 15 bases between them. The receptor comes from a man between 18 and 29 years old who had mild COVID-19 (a few samples of this study predate the infection). Cell type and time point are not known. The V call is TRBV5-1, the J call TRBJ1-2, with D perhaps TRBD1 (6 bases). Sequenced: PBMCs or a T cell subset sorted from them (not recorded which). The CDR3 bases are TGCGCCAGCAGCTGGAGGGACACCGGGGACTATGGCTACACCTTC. Translating gives CASSWRDTGDYGYTF. Complete variable domain (other parts from reference TRBV5-1 and TRBJ1-2): KAGVTQTPRYLIKTRGQQVTLSCSPISGHRSVSWYQQTPGQGLQFLFEYFSETQRNKGNFPGRFSGRQFSNSRSEMNVSTLELGDSALYLCASSWRDTGDYGYTFGSGTRLTVV.